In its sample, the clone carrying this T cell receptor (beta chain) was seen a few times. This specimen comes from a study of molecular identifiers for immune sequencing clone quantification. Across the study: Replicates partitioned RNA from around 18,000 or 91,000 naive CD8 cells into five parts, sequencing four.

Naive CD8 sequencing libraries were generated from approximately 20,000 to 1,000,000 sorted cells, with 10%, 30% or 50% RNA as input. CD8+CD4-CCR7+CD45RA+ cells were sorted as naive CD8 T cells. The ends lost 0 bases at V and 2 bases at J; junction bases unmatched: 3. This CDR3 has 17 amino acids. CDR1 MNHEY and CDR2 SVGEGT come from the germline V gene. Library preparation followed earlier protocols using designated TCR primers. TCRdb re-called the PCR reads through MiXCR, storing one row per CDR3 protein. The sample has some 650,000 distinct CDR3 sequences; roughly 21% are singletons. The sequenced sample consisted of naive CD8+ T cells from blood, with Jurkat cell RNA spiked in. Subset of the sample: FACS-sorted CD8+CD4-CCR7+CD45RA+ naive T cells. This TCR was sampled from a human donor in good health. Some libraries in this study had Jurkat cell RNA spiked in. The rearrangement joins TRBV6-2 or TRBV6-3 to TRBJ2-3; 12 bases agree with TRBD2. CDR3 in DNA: TGTGCCAGCAGTTACTCGACTAGCGGGAGATCCACAGATACGCAGTATTTT. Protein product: CASSYSTSGRSTDTQYF.